This T cell receptor beta chain was profiled in a study of cytomegalovirus exposure and HLA in healthy donors. Broader study findings: Common viral pathogens (according to a later analysis) appeared linked to several of the most significant clusters. Most observed TCR sequences were rare, whereas some public TCRs were detected in many donors. In a later analysis, TCR association rates varied by HLA locus: DRB1 most, HLA-C fewest.

The PCR was carried out with 60 Vbeta primers and 13 Jbeta primers. Clones were read by immunoSEQ multiplex PCR, and TCRdb kept only the in-frame ones, dropping some. The sample consists of 130,000 or so clones, about 82% of them appearing once. This clone appeared once. Its antigen remains unknown. The germline CDR1 and CDR2 sequences are SGHVS and FNYEAQ. The CDR3 totals 14 residues. V was shortened by 5 bases and J by 8 bases, with 18 bases between the two germline ends. This TCR was recovered from a man aged 25 to 45 in good health and CMV-seronegative. The sequencing input was PBMCs. V is TRBV7-6 and J is TRBJ1-2, with D tentatively TRBD1 (6 bases). This CDR3 reads CASSPGAGAEGYTF. CDR3 coding DNA: TGTGCCAGCAGCCCCGGGGCAGGGGCGGAAGGCTACACCTTC.